Presented here are 5 T cell receptor beta chains from one specimen sequenced in a study of CD8+CD57+ T cells in acquired aplastic anemia. Genomic DNA acted as the template from which TCR beta VDJ combination and CDR3 sequence profiling were carried out. A single record per CDR3 protein comes from TCRdb applying MiXCR to the reads. Of approximately 190,000 distinct CDR3 sequences in the sample, around half were seen once. Previously, flow cytometry had revealed CD8+CD57+ cell expansion in the patients chosen for sequencing. Sequenced: sorted CD4+, CD8+, or CD8+CD57+ T cells (not recorded which) from PBMCs. The receptors were gathered from a human donor with aplastic anemia.

This sequence joins TRBV20-1 and TRBJ2-5; TRBD1 is a possible D gene (5 bases). CDR1 and CDR2 (germline): DFQATT, SNEGSKA (reference sequence). This CDR3 is built from 15 residues. V was pared by 5 bases and J by 0 bases, with 16 bases between. The CDR3 DNA is TGCAGTGCTCAGTCCGAGCAGGGCCACCAAGAGACCCAGTACTTC. Residues: CSAQSEQGHQETQYF.

Concerning this clonotype: The CDR3 carries no conserved terminal phenylalanine or tryptophan, so it likely arises from a read error. The V call is TRBV6-1, the J call TRBJ1-2; 9 bases align to TRBD1. V lost 7 bases, J lost 2 bases, and 14 bases stayed unmatched. CDR1 is MNHNS, CDR2 SASEGT, per germline. CDR3 length: 17 residues. In DNA form, the CDR3 reads TGTGCCAGCACTCAATTCCATACCGGGACAGGGAACTATGGCTACACCCTC. Protein sequence: CASTQFHTGTGNYGYTL.

There are a few counts of this clonotype. The rearrangement joins TRBV4-2 to TRBJ2-4; 11 positions match TRBD2. V was pared by 0 bases and J by 3 bases, with 4 bases of the junction left unmatched. This CDR3 is built from 17 residues. Germline CDR1 and CDR2: LGHNA and YNFKEQ. CDR3 sequence reads: CASSQEELAGDKNIQYF. The DNA of the CDR3 is TGTGCCAGCAGCCAAGAAGAACTAGCGGGAGACAAAAACATTCAGTACTTC.

In its sample, this clonotype was seen once. The CDR3 region is CASSSPKETQYF. CDR3 nucleotide sequence: TGTGCCAGCTCATCCCCAAAGGAGACCCAGTACTTC. This rearrangement joins TRBV18 to TRBJ2-5; D unresolved. This CDR3 comprises 12 residues. CDR1 and CDR2 (germline): KGHSH, LQKENI. V lost 5 bases and J lost 5, with 9 bases in between.

This clonotype has at least ten counts. The V gene is TRBV11-1, the J gene TRBJ1-2, with D perhaps matching TRBD1 (5 bases). The V and J ends lost 3 bases and 6 bases respectively, with 20 bases between them. CDR1 and CDR2 from the germline V gene are SGHAT and FQDESV (reference sequence). The CDR3 is 16 amino acids. CDR3 DNA sequence: TGTGCCAGCAGCTTCCTTGCAACTCCAGGGTCTAATGGCTACACCTTC. This translates into CASSFLATPGSNGYTF.